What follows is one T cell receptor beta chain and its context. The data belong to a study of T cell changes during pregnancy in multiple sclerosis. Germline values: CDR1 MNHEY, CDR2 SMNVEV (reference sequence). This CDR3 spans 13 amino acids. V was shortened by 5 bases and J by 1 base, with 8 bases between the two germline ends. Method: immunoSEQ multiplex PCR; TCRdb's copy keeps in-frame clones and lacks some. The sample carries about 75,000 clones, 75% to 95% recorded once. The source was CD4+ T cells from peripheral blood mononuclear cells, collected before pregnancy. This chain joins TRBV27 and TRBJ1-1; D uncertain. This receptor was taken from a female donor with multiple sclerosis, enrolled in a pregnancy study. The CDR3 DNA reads TGTGCCAGCAGTCCTTACAAGAACACTGAAGCTTTCTTT. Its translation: CASSPYKNTEAFF.